Presented here are 4 T cell receptor beta chains from one specimen sequenced in a study of shared clonotypes between healthy human individuals. Sequencing was performed with immunoSEQ multiplex PCR; in TCRdb, only in-frame clones are kept and a portion is missing. In the table there are more than 2 million clones, 85% to 95% of which are singletons. Sample: naive CD4+ T cells sorted from blood. Subset indicated: CD45RA+ positively selected. The receptors shown here come from a man younger than 30 in good health.

The chain carries TRBV5-4 and TRBJ2-1; tentatively, D is TRBD1 (6 bases). CDR1 and CDR2 from the germline V gene are SGHNT and YYREEE (reference sequence). The CDR3 is 15 amino acids. V shed 4 bases and J shed 7 bases, with 18 bases lying between them. CDR3 DNA sequence: TGTGCCAGCAGCCCGGGATTGGGGCAGGGGAATGAGCAGTTCTTC. This codes for CASSPGLGQGNEQFF.

The chain joins TRBV6-1 to TRBJ2-1; TRBD2 agrees at 7 bases. The V gene's germline CDR1 is MNHNS and CDR2 SASEGT. Unmatched junction bases numbered 6, after V lost 8 bases and J lost 2 bases. This CDR3 region has 14 residues. As DNA, the CDR3 is TGTGCCAGCTGGGAGGGTGCGCCCTACAATGAGCAGTTCTTC. It specifies CASWEGAPYNEQFF.

Turning to this clone: A read error is possible here, since a much larger clone lies one base away. The sample carries other DNA sequences with the same CDR3. This chain connects TRBV6-6 to TRBJ1-1, with D perhaps matching TRBD1 (6 bases). Trimming pared 5 bases from V and 1 base from J, leaving 8 bases between. Germline CDR1 is MNHNY and CDR2 is SVGAGI (reference sequence). The CDR3 contains 13 residues. As DNA, the CDR3 is TGTGCCAGCAGTAACAGGGAGAACACTGAAGCTTTCTTT. Protein product: CASSNRENTEAFF.

This clone was seen a single time. The chain couples TRBV2 to TRBJ1-1; D is uncertain. The V gene lost 3 bases and the J gene lost 7 bases, with 6 bases spanning the gap. The V gene's germline CDR1 is SNHLY and CDR2 FYNNEI. The CDR3 length is 11 residues. The CDR3 loop reads CASSDGGEAFF. The CDR3 DNA sequence: TGTGCCAGCAGTGACGGAGGTGAAGCTTTCTTT.